This T cell receptor beta chain is drawn from a study of response to subunit inactivated influenza vaccine. CDR3 length: 16 residues. Between the trimmed V and J ends, which lost 8 bases and 2 bases, there was a span of 19 bases. TCRdb processed the RT-PCR reads anew with MiXCR; each CDR3 protein has one entry. The sample records approximately 500,000 distinct CDR3 sequences, about 15% being singletons. Sequencing was performed on PBMCs from blood, taken 11 to 12 days after vaccination. This TCR was sampled from a man aged 45-60 years who received an inactivated influenza vaccine. This chain connects TRBV12-3 or TRBV12-4 to TRBJ1-5; D remains unclear. The chain's CDR3 is CASGPVGSMGNQPQHF. Here the CDR3 DNA reads TGTGCCAGCGGTCCGGTGGGTTCGATGGGCAATCAGCCCCAGCATTTT.